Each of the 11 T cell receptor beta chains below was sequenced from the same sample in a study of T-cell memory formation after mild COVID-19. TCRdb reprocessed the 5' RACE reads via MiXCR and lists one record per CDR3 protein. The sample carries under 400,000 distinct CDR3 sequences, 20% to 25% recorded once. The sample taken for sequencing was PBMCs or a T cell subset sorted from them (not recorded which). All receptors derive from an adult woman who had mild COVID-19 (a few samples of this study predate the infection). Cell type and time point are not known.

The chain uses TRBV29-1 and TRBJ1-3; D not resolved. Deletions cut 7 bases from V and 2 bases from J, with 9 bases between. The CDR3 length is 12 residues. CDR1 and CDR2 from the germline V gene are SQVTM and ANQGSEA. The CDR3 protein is CSALGPGNTIYF. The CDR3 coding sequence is TGCAGCGCCTTAGGCCCTGGAAACACCATATATTTT. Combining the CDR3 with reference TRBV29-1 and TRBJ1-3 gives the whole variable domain SAVISQKPSRDICQRGTSLTIQCQVDSQVTMMFWYRQQPGQSLTLIATANQGSEATYESGFVIDKFPISRPNLTFSTLTVSNMSPEDSSIYLCSALGPGNTIYFGEGSWLTVV.

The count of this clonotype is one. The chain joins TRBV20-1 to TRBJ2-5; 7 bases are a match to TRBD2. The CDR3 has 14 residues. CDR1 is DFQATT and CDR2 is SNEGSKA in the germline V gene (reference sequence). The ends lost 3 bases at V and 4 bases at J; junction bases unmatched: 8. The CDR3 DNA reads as TGCAGTGCTAGGGCGGGAGAAGTCTTAGAGACCCAGTACTTC. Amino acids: CSARAGEVLETQYF.

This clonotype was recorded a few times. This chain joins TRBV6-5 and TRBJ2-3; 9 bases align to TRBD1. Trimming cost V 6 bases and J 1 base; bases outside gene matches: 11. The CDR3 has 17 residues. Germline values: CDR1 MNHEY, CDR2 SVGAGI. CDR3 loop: CASSSLGTGPRTDTQYF. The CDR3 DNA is TGTGCCAGCAGCTCGCTTGGGACAGGGCCCCGCACAGATACGCAGTATTTT.

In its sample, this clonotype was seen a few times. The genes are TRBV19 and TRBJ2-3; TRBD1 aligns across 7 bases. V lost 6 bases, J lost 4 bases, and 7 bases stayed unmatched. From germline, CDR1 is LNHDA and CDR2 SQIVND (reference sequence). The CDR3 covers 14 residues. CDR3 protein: CASRTGMEADTQYF. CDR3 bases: TGTGCCAGTAGGACAGGGATGGAAGCAGATACGCAGTATTTT.

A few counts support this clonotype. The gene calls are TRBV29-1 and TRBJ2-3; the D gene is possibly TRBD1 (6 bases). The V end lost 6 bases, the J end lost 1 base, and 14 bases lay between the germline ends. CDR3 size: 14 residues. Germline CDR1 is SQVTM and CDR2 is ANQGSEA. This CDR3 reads CSVVLGARTDTQYF. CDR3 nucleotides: TGCAGCGTCGTGTTGGGGGCCCGCACAGATACGCAGTATTTT.

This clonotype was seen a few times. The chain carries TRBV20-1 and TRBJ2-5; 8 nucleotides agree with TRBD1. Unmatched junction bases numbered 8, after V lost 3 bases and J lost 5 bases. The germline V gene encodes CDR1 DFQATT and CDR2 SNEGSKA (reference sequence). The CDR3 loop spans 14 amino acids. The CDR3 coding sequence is TGCAGTGCTAGGGACAGGGCCTCTCGGGAGACCCAGTACTTC. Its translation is CSARDRASRETQYF.

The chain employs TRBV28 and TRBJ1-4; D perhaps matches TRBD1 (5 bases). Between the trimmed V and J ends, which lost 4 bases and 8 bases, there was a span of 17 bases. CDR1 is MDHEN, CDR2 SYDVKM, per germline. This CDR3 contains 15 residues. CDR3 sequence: CASSSRFGAGEKLFF. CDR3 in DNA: TGTGCCAGCAGTTCCCGGTTCGGGGCTGGGGAAAAACTGTTTTTT.

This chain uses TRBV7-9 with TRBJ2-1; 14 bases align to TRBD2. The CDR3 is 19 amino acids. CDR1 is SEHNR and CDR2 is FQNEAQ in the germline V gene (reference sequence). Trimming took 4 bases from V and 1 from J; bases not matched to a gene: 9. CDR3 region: CASSSVTSGGVLSYNEQFF. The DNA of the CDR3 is TGTGCCAGCAGCTCGGTGACTAGCGGGGGGGTACTGTCCTACAATGAGCAGTTCTTC.

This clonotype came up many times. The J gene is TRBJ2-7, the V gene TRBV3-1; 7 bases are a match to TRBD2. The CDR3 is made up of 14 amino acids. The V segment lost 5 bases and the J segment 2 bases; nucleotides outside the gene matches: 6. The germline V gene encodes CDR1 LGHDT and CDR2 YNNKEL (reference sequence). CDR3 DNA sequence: TGTGCCAGCAGCTCAACTAGCGCGGCCTACGAGCAGTACTTC. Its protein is CASSSTSAAYEQYF.

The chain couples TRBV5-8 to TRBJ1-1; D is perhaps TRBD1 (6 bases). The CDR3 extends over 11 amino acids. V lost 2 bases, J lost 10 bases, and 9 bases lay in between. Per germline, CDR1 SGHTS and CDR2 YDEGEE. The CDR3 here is CASSFQGRAFF. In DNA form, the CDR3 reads TGTGCCAGCAGCTTCCAGGGGAGAGCTTTCTTT.

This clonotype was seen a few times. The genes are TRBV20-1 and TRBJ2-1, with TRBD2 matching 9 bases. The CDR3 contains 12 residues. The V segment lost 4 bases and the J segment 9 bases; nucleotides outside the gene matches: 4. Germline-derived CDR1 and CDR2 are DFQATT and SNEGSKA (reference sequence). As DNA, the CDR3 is TGCAGTGCTATGGGCGGGAGGGGTGAGCAGTTCTTC. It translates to CSAMGGRGEQFF.